The present T cell receptor (beta chain) was sequenced within a study of neurological immune-mediated disorders. Looking at the study overall: Relapsing-remitting patients made up about 90% of the 34 multiple sclerosis patients, and secondary progressive patients made up 3.

This clonotype showed up just a few times. Antigen unknown. The CDR3 is 17 amino acids. The germline gives CDR1 MGHRA, CDR2 YSYEKL. Trimming at V came to 2 bases and at J to 7 bases, leaving 12 bases not matched to a gene. The output of every sequencing run exceeded 190 million TCR-beta sequences, derived from 15-18 subjects. TCRdb analysed the 5' RACE reads with MiXCR anew, one entry per CDR3 protein. Of about 66,000 distinct CDR3 sequences listed, under 5.5% were seen once; the top ten hold roughly 2%. Notes on the study in general: Phylogenetic grouping assigned the repertoires of 18 of 34 multiple sclerosis patients to a single related-CDR3 cluster, which may represent a signature.

The chain joins TRBV4-1 to TRBJ2-7; 12 positions match TRBD1. The source material was PBMCs. The TCR comes from a woman aged 70-85 years with multiple sclerosis. DNA of the CDR3: TGCGCCAGCAGCCAATATAACCCGGGACAGGGGGCCCGGGAGCAGTACTTC. This sequence encodes CASSQYNPGQGAREQYF.